The clone carrying this T cell receptor beta chain occurred many times. Antigen: not known. TCRdb itself ran the multiplex PCR reads through MiXCR, one entry per CDR3 protein. The sample has 150,000 to 250,000 distinct CDR3 sequences, 25% to 40% seen once. The lymph nodes were axillary draining lymph nodes from breast cancer patients. This sample is part of a study of breast tumors, draining lymph nodes, adjacent tissues. Points from the study as a whole: The lymph node origin of tumor T cells was framed as consistent with a hypothesis, not demonstrated. Findings are consistent with lymph node origin and intratumoral expansion of most tumor T cells. Tumors had less TCR diversity than lymph nodes, more than nontumor tissue.

The CDR3 length is 13 residues. Between the trimmed V and J ends, which lost 3 bases and 3 bases, there was a span of 9 bases. Germline loops: CDR1 MNHNS, CDR2 SASEGT. The sequenced material came from axillary lymph node tissue. The rearrangement joins TRBV6-1 to TRBJ2-7; D is undetermined. This clonotype originated in a female donor with breast cancer. Some clones in this sample may be carry-over from other donors' samples. The CDR3 DNA sequence: TGTGCCAGCAGTGACCCGCGTTTCTACGAGCAGTACTTC. Protein: CASSDPRFYEQYF.